The rows below give T cell receptor beta chains drawn from one sample of a study of identifying expanded T cells in peripheral blood. Sequencing was performed with immunoSEQ multiplex PCR; in TCRdb, only in-frame clones are kept and a portion is missing. Of 70,000 to 95,000 clones in the sample, roughly 90% were seen once. The sequenced material came from blood. The origin of the receptors is a person aged 18-70 years in good health. CDR3s include the opening cysteine and the closing phenylalanine or tryptophan. The D gene is left open where the match is weak. Part of the rows lack a size; the others show once, few, many or a class for expanded clones.

D	size	J	V	DNA	CDR3
.	.	TRBJ1-6	TRBV9	TGTGCCAGCAGCGTCGGGACCCAAAATTCACCCCTCCACTTT	CASSVGTQNSPLHF
TRBD2	.	TRBJ2-3	TRBV5-1	TGCGCCAGCAGCAAACGGACTAGCGGGGGTACAGATACGCAGTATTTT	CASSKRTSGGTDTQYF
TRBD2	medium-sized	TRBJ2-7	TRBV4-2	TGTGCCAGCAGCCAGGGACTAGAGGGCTCCTACGAGCAGTACTTC	CASSQGLEGSYEQYF
.	.	TRBJ2-1	TRBV10-3	TGTGCCATCAGTGAGAGGGACTCCTACAATGAGCAGTTCTTC	CAISERDSYNEQFF
.	.	TRBJ1-2	TRBV15	TGTGCCACCAGCTCTTTCGGGGAGGGCTATGGCTACACCTTC	CATSSFGEGYGYTF
.	.	TRBJ1-1	TRBV10-1	TGCGCCAGCAGTGCCCGAGGTCGGGGATCCACTGAAGCTTTCTTT	CASSARGRGSTEAFF
.	.	TRBJ2-1	TRBV21-1	TGTGCCAGCACCCGGGACTACAATGAGCAGTTCTTC	CASTRDYNEQFF
TRBD1	.	TRBJ1-5	TRBV19	TGTGCCAGTAGTATAGGACAGGGGGCCAATCAGCCCCAGCATTTT	CASSIGQGANQPQHF
TRBD1	once	TRBJ1-2	TRBV5-5	TGTGCCAGCAGAAGCAACCGGGACAGCGGTGGCTACACCTTC	CASRSNRDSGGYTF
.	.	TRBJ1-5	TRBV6-5	TGTGCCAGCAGTTACTCGTTTAATCAGCCCCAGCATTTT	CASSYSFNQPQHF
TRBD1	.	TRBJ2-3	TRBV19	TGTGCCAGTAGTATCTGGACAGGTAGCACAGATACGCAGTATTTT	CASSIWTGSTDTQYF
.	.	TRBJ2-3	TRBV30	TGTGCCTGGAGCGCGGAGCTGCCAGATACGCAGTATTTT	CAWSAELPDTQYF
TRBD1	once	TRBJ1-5	TRBV10-3	TGTGCCATCAGTGGGGGACAGGGGGCAGGTCAGCCCCAGCATTTT	CAISGGQGAGQPQHF
TRBD2	.	TRBJ2-7	TRBV10-3	TGTGCCACCGGGACTAGCGGGGGGGCCACCTACGAGCAGTACTTC	CATGTSGGATYEQYF
.	.	TRBJ2-1	TRBV7-3	TGTGCCAGCAGCTTATTAGTGAGGCTCAGCAATGAGCAGTTCTTC	CASSLLVRLSNEQFF
TRBD2	once	TRBJ2-5	TRBV5-1	TGCGCCAGCAGCTTTACCCCACAAACTAGCGGGAGAAGAGAGACCCAGTACTTC	CASSFTPQTSGRRETQYF
.	.	TRBJ2-7	TRBV6-5	TGTGCCAGCAGTGCGGGATCCGGAGACTACGAGCAGTACTTC	CASSAGSGDYEQYF
.	.	TRBJ2-7	TRBV27	TGTGCCAGCAGGAGGGGCGGGTTCTACGAGCAGTACTTC	CASRRGGFYEQYF
.	.	TRBJ2-1	TRBV6-1	TGTGCCAGCAGTGAAGCAATCGGGACCTACAATGAGCAGTTCTTC	CASSEAIGTYNEQFF
.	.	TRBJ1-3	TRBV11-2	TGTGCCAGCAGCTTTACCCAGGTTCTCTCTGGAAACACCATATATTTT	CASSFTQVLSGNTIYF
.	.	TRBJ2-2	TRBV7-3	TGTGCCAGCAGCTTAAGGCCCCCAACCGGGGAGCTGTTTTTT	CASSLRPPTGELFF
.	.	TRBJ2-4	TRBV6-1	TGTGCCAGCAGTGAAACGGGATACTTAAACATTCAGTACTTC	CASSETGYLNIQYF
.	.	TRBJ2-1	TRBV9	TGTGCCAGCAGCGTAGAGGGATCCTACAATGAGCAGTTCTTC	CASSVEGSYNEQFF
.	.	TRBJ2-7	TRBV21-1	TGTGCCAGCAGGTTAGACAGGGGAGGCTCCTACGAGCAGTACTTC	CASRLDRGGSYEQYF
TRBD1	.	TRBJ1-5	TRBV6-5	TGTGCCAGCCGGGACAGGGGTAATCAGCCCCAGCATTTT	CASRDRGNQPQHF
TRBD1	many	TRBJ2-7	TRBV7-9	TGTGCCAGCAGCGAAGACAGGGGGCTAAACGAGCAGTACTTC	CASSEDRGLNEQYF
TRBD2	.	TRBJ2-3	TRBV4-1	TGCGCCAGCAGCCACCAAGGGGATGGACTAGCGGGGGCCCCAAGTACGCAGTATTTT	CASSHQGDGLAGAPSTQYF
TRBD2	once	TRBJ2-2	TRBV9	TGTGCCAGCAGCGTTGGGGCGGGAGTACGAACCGGGGAGCTGTTTTTT	CASSVGAGVRTGELFF
TRBD2	.	TRBJ2-7	TRBV28	TGTGCCAGCAGTCTTCTAGCGGAGAACTCCTACGAGCAGTACTTC	CASSLLAENSYEQYF
TRBD1	.	TRBJ2-7	TRBV11-2	TGTGCCAGCAGCTTTAGACAGGGTGTTGGCGAGCAGTACTTC	CASSFRQGVGEQYF
.	once	TRBJ2-7	TRBV7-6	TGTGCCAGCAGCTTAGAAGGGTCCGAGCAGTACTTC	CASSLEGSEQYF
TRBD2	.	TRBJ2-7	TRBV7-7	TGTGCCAGCAGCCTCTCTTCTGGGGGAGCGGGGGAGCAGTACTTC	CASSLSSGGAGEQYF
TRBD1	once	TRBJ2-2	TRBV11-1	TGTGCCAGCAGCCTACAACAACCGGGACAGGGGGCGACCGGGGAGCTGTTTTTT	CASSLQQPGQGATGELFF
.	.	TRBJ1-1	TRBV9	TGTGCCAGCAGCCCACCTGAGGGGGGCTTGAACACTGAAGCTTTCTTT	CASSPPEGGLNTEAFF
.	.	TRBJ2-5	TRBV5-6	TGTGCCAGCAAGAGGGCCCAAATTGAGAAGACCCAGTACTTC	CASKRAQIEKTQYF
.	once	TRBJ1-2	TRBV6-6	TGTGCCAGCAGTTATTCATCCGAAGGCATGGGAGGCTACACCTTC	CASSYSSEGMGGYTF
.	.	TRBJ2-7	TRBV7-2	TGTGCCAGCAGCCCCACCTGGGACTCTATTGACGAGCAGTACTTC	CASSPTWDSIDEQYF
.	.	TRBJ2-7	TRBV5-1	TGCGCCAGCAGCTTGCTAAGTCTGGAAAGCTCCTACGAGCAGTACTTC	CASSLLSLESSYEQYF
.	.	TRBJ2-3	TRBV7-9	TGTGCCAGCACGCCGGACTCCTACACAGATACGCAGTATTTT	CASTPDSYTDTQYF
TRBD1	.	TRBJ1-2	TRBV30	TGTGCCTGGAGTACAGGGGGCATAGGCACCTTC	CAWSTGGIGTF
TRBD1	.	TRBJ2-7	TRBV7-9	TGTGCCAGCAGTTCCCTCCGGGACAGGGATTACGAGCAGTACTTC	CASSSLRDRDYEQYF
.	.	TRBJ2-5	TRBV29-1	TGCAGCGTTGGGGTTTACCAAGAGACCCAGTACTTC	CSVGVYQETQYF
TRBD2	.	TRBJ2-7	TRBV7-9	TGTGCCAGCAGCTCCGGACTAGCGGGAACCTACGAGCAGTACTTC	CASSSGLAGTYEQYF
.	.	TRBJ2-1	TRBV6-1	TGTGCCAGCAGTGAAACTAGCTCCTACAATGAGCAGTTCTTC	CASSETSSYNEQFF
TRBD1	.	TRBJ1-2	TRBV28	TGTGCCAGCATCAACCGCGGGACAGGGCCCCGCGGCTACACCTTC	CASINRGTGPRGYTF
TRBD1	once	TRBJ1-1	TRBV18	TGTGCCAGCTCGCAGACAGGGGGCATCACTGAAGCTTTCTTT	CASSQTGGITEAFF
.	few	TRBJ1-2	TRBV5-1	TGCGCCAGCAGCTTGGGCCAGAGCTATGGCTACACCTTC	CASSLGQSYGYTF
TRBD1	.	TRBJ2-7	TRBV5-1	TGCGCCAGCAGCGACCGGGACAGGGGGAGGAACGAGCAGTACTTC	CASSDRDRGRNEQYF
.	once	TRBJ1-1	TRBV7-2	TGTGCCAGCAGCTTACTAGGGGCTCTGAACACTGAAGCTTTCTTT	CASSLLGALNTEAFF
.	.	TRBJ1-1	TRBV30	TGTGCCTGGAGTGTAGTTTCGAACACTGAAGCTTTCTTT	CAWSVVSNTEAFF
.	.	TRBJ1-6	TRBV18	TGTGCCAGCTCACCTGGGACGGATTTGGGGTCACCCCTCCACTTT	CASSPGTDLGSPLHF